This entry lists 25 T cell receptor beta chains sequenced from one sample in a study of cytomegalovirus exposure and HLA in healthy donors. The PCR had 60 Vbeta and 13 Jbeta primers. The table came from immunoSEQ multiplex PCR; TCRdb's copy has only in-frame clones and leaves some out. The sample yields over 75,000 clones, 65% to 90% seen once. The material sequenced was PBMCs. The receptors were gathered from a man aged 30 to 45 in good health and CMV-seropositive.

The chain joins TRBV7-5 to TRBJ1-2; the D call TRBD1 from the table was never checked on the DNA. TRBV7-5 counts as a pseudogene. The CDR3 is 13 amino acids. The CDR3 DNA reads TGTGCCAGAAGCTTAGGGCAGGAAGATGGCTACACCTTC. Protein sequence: CARSLGQEDGYTF.

The chain combines TRBV6-1 with TRBJ2-5; D call uncertain. The DNA end is a closer match to TRBJ2-7, so the J assignment may be wrong. Germline V lookup: CDR1 MNHNS, CDR2 SASEGT. The CDR3 contains 13 residues. CDR3 protein: CASIVEVPYEQYF. The CDR3 DNA sequence: TGTGCCAGCATTGTAGAAGTCCCCTACGAGCAGTACTTC.

V is TRBV7-2 and J is TRBJ1-5, with 8 bases identical to TRBD1. Germline CDR1 and CDR2: SGHTA and FQGNSA. This CDR3 region has 15 residues. The V gene end was trimmed by 0 bases and the J gene end by 5 bases; junction bases not matched to a gene: 3. CDR3 region: CASSLAGQVDQPQHF. Here the CDR3 DNA reads TGTGCCAGCAGCTTAGCGGGACAGGTCGATCAGCCCCAGCATTTT.

This clone has a single count. This chain joins TRBV5-1 and TRBJ2-5, with D possibly matching TRBD1 (5 bases). The CDR3 sequence is 14 residues long. From germline, CDR1 is SGHRS and CDR2 YFSETQ. Trimming left V 5 bases short and J 3 bases short, with 14 bases between. The DNA of the CDR3 is TGCGCCAGCAGGTTAGGTGGCAGGGAAGAGACCCAGTACTTC. This translates into CASRLGGREETQYF.

The V and J genes are TRBV28 and TRBJ2-7; D call uncertain. With 3 bases removed from V and 1 base from J, the gap between germline ends came to 7 bases. CDR3 length: 13 residues. Germline V gene data show CDR1 as MDHEN and CDR2 as SYDVKM. The CDR3 loop is CASSFSQSYEQYF. The CDR3 DNA is TGTGCCAGCAGTTTCAGTCAATCCTACGAGCAGTACTTC.

The chain has TRBV10-3 and TRBJ2-2, with D possibly matching TRBD2 (6 bases). V lost 10 bases, J lost 5 bases, and 17 bases lay in between. This CDR3 comprises 14 residues. Germline lookup yields CDR1 ENHRY and CDR2 SYGVKD. CDR3 loop: CATSRAEGTGELFF. CDR3 bases: TGTGCCACCTCTCGGGCGGAGGGGACCGGGGAGCTGTTTTTT.

The chain uses TRBV10-3 and TRBJ2-1, with D maybe TRBD1 (6 bases). CDR1 and CDR2 (germline): ENHRY, SYGVKD. The CDR3 is 14 residues long. V was cut by 5 bases and J by 4 bases, with 12 bases left in between. CDR3: CAISSGTPYNEQFF. CDR3 nucleotide sequence: TGTGCCATCAGTTCCGGGACACCTTACAATGAGCAGTTCTTC.

The gene calls are TRBV23-1 and TRBJ2-5; 7 bases line up with TRBD1. The J call is in doubt because the DNA end fits TRBJ2-7 better. TRBV23-1 is recorded as an ORF, its role being uncertain. This CDR3 is 13 amino acids long. The CDR3 here is CASSRQGHYEQYF. In DNA, the CDR3 is TGCGCCAGCAGTCGACAGGGCCACTACGAGCAGTACTTC.

The chain recombines TRBV5-1 with TRBJ2-5; the match to TRBD2 covers 8 bases. Germline CDR1 and CDR2: SGHRS and YFSETQ. Trimming cost V 0 bases and J 3 bases; bases outside gene matches: 13. This CDR3 is built from 18 residues. The DNA for the CDR3 is TGCGCCAGCAGCTTGGCGGGGAGAGGCGGGAGGTCGGAAGAGACCCAGTACTTC. This encodes CASSLAGRGGRSEETQYF.

V and J are TRBV19 and TRBJ2-1; TRBD2 matches at 11 bases. CDR1 and CDR2 from the germline V gene are LNHDA and SQIVND (reference sequence). The CDR3 extends over 19 amino acids. J was trimmed by 0 bases and V by 5 bases; bases with no gene match: 12. Here the CDR3 reads CASSRETSGTFSSYNEQFF. CDR3 nucleotides: TGTGCCAGTAGTCGGGAGACTAGCGGGACTTTCAGCTCCTACAATGAGCAGTTCTTC. The complete variable domain, with remaining parts taken from reference TRBV19 and TRBJ2-1, reads DGGITQSPKYLFRKEGQNVTLSCEQNLNHDAMYWYRQDPGQGLRLIYYSQIVNDFQKGDIAEGYSVSREKKESFPLTVTSAQKNPTAFYLCASSRETSGTFSSYNEQFFGPGTRLTVL.

This clone is a singleton in its sample. The rearrangement uses TRBV29-1 and TRBJ2-7; 10 bases line up with TRBD1. The junction had 6 bases not matched to a gene; V was cut back by 3 bases and J by 7 bases. Germline V gene data show CDR1 as SQVTM and CDR2 as ANQGSEA. This CDR3 has 13 residues. CDR3 in amino acids: CSVDAPGQGEQYF. The CDR3 coding sequence is TGCAGCGTTGACGCCCCGGGACAGGGGGAGCAGTACTTC.

This chain uses TRBV18 with TRBJ2-7, with 7 bases aligning to TRBD1. The CDR3 has 19 residues. Germline V CDR1 and CDR2: KGHSH, LQKENI. Trimming at V came to 2 bases and at J to 0 bases, leaving 16 bases not matched to a gene. CDR3 amino acids: CASSPRIAGGQGDSYEQYF. The CDR3, as DNA: TGTGCCAGCTCACCAAGAATAGCCGGTGGGCAGGGGGACTCCTACGAGCAGTACTTC. Combining the CDR3 with reference TRBV18 and TRBJ2-7 gives the whole variable domain NAGVMQNPRHLVRRRGQEARLRCSPMKGHSHVYWYRQLPEEGLKFMVYLQKENIIDESGMPKERFSAEFPKEGPSILRIQQVVRGDSAAYFCASSPRIAGGQGDSYEQYFGPGTRLTVT.

The V gene is TRBV11-2, the J gene TRBJ1-2; no definite D call. V gave up 0 bases and J gave up 8 bases, with 10 bases separating them. CDR3 length equals 13 residues. Germline V gene data show CDR1 as SGHAT and CDR2 as FQNNGV. The CDR3 sequence: CASSLEGGYGYTF. CDR3 sequence (DNA): TGTGCCAGCAGCTTAGAGGGAGGGTACGGCTACACCTTC.

The chain joins TRBV4-3 to TRBJ2-3; 11 bases align to TRBD2. CDR3 length: 16 residues. Germline lookup yields CDR1 LGHNA and CDR2 YSLEER. V gave up 1 base and J gave up 6 bases; unmatched junction bases: 6. The CDR3 sequence: CASSQGELAGADTQYF. CDR3 sequence (DNA): TGCGCCAGCAGCCAAGGTGAACTAGCGGGAGCGGATACGCAGTATTTT.

This chain links TRBV28 with TRBJ2-7, with D perhaps matching TRBD1 (5 bases). The CDR3 runs 13 residues. Deletions cut 3 bases from V and 0 bases from J, with 6 bases between. Germline V gives CDR1 MDHEN, CDR2 SYDVKM. The CDR3 reads CASSFDSSYEQYF. CDR3 coding DNA: TGTGCCAGCAGTTTCGACAGCTCCTACGAGCAGTACTTC.

This clone has just one count. The chain recombines TRBV5-6 with TRBJ2-5; D uncertain. V was cut by 1 base and J by 0 bases, with 16 bases left in between. The CDR3 consists of 17 residues. CDR1 and CDR2 (germline): SGHDT, YYEEEE. The CDR3 coding sequence is TGTGCCAGCAGCTTGACTCCCACAGCCACACACCAAGAGACCCAGTACTTC. Encoded protein: CASSLTPTATHQETQYF.

This clone was seen only a few times. In nucleotides, the CDR3 is TGTGCCATCCAACCGGGGACAGGGGCTAATGAAAAACTGTTTTTT. Protein sequence: CAIQPGTGANEKLFF. The chain links TRBV6-1 to TRBJ1-4; TRBD1 aligns across 10 bases. Germline V gene lookup returns CDR1 MNHNS and CDR2 SASEGT. This CDR3 region has 15 residues. V lost 10 bases and J lost 3; bases outside the gene matches: 8.

The CDR3 reads CASSARQNTEAFF. In DNA, the CDR3 is TGTGCCAGTAGTGCCAGACAGAACACTGAAGCTTTCTTT. V is TRBV19 and J is TRBJ1-1; D is unclear. V was cut by 5 bases and J by 1 base, with 8 bases left in between. The CDR3 length is 13 residues. Per germline, CDR1 LNHDA and CDR2 SQIVND (reference sequence).

This rearrangement joins TRBV11-2 to TRBJ2-2; 12 bases map to TRBD2. CDR3 size: 16 residues. CDR1 and CDR2 (germline): SGHAT, FQNNGV. V dropped 5 bases and J dropped 7; count of bases not matched to a gene: 8. The CDR3 reads CASSPASGRAYGELFF. CDR3 in DNA: TGTGCCAGCAGCCCCGCTAGCGGGAGGGCTTACGGGGAGCTGTTTTTT.

This clone was recorded once. The rearrangement links TRBV5-1 to TRBJ2-3; a weak D match, TRBD2 (6 bases). Looked up from germline, CDR1 is SGHRS and CDR2 is YFSETQ. The CDR3 contains 15 residues. V dropped 5 bases and J dropped 2 bases, with 15 bases sitting between them. CDR3 protein: CASSSDSGVTDTQYF. The CDR3 bases are TGCGCCAGCAGTTCGGATAGCGGAGTCACAGATACGCAGTATTTT.

The chain recombines TRBV6-5 with TRBJ2-2, with 7 positions matching TRBD2. Germline loops: CDR1 MNHEY, CDR2 SVGAGI. Trimming took 8 bases from V and 5 from J; bases not matched to a gene: 8. The length of the CDR3 is 14 residues. CDR3 nucleotides: TGTGCCAGCGGGGGGGGTGGGAGTACCGGGGAGCTGTTTTTT. It yields the protein CASGGGGSTGELFF.

This clone has more than one count but fewer than ten. The V call is TRBV19, the J call TRBJ1-4, with TRBD1 as a possible D gene (6 bases). The germline V and J ends were trimmed by 4 bases and 3 bases, with 15 bases remaining between them. This CDR3 has 16 residues. CDR1 is LNHDA, CDR2 SQIVND, per germline (reference sequence). CDR3: CASSNTGMVANEKLFF. The CDR3, as DNA: TGTGCCAGTAGTAACACAGGGATGGTGGCTAATGAAAAACTGTTTTTT.

The rearrangement uses TRBV6-6 and TRBJ1-6; 8 nucleotides match TRBD1. The CDR3 has 13 residues. Germline V gene data show CDR1 as MNHNY and CDR2 as SVGAGI (reference sequence). V was clipped by 5 bases and J by 16 bases; unmatched bases: 10. The DNA of the CDR3 is TGTGCCAGCAGTGATTCATCGGACAGGGCTCTCCACTTT. This codes for CASSDSSDRALHF.

This chain links TRBV30 with TRBJ2-7; D might be TRBD2 (5 bases). The length of the CDR3 is 14 residues. V was cut by 7 bases and J by 2 bases, with 18 bases left in between. The germline gives CDR1 GTSNPN, CDR2 SVGIG (reference sequence). CDR3 protein: CASQPGTLAYEQYF. CDR3 DNA: TGTGCCTCGCAACCGGGAACACTTGCCTACGAGCAGTACTTC.

The CDR3 DNA sequence: TGTGCCAGCAGTTACACAGGAGCCTACGAGCAGTACTTC. This encodes CASSYTGAYEQYF. The chain has TRBV6-5 and TRBJ2-7, with a weak D call TRBD1 (5 bases). Germline V gene data show CDR1 as MNHEY and CDR2 as SVGAGI. This CDR3 spans 13 amino acids. V dropped 2 bases and J dropped 2 bases, with 7 bases sitting between them.